The clone carrying this T cell receptor (beta chain) was detected only a few times. The patients had localized lung adenocarcinoma, a non-small cell subtype. The data were obtained in a study of CD4 and CD8 cells across lung adenocarcinoma regions. V shed 0 bases and J 6 bases; nucleotides not matched to a gene: 5. The CDR3 contains 15 residues. CDR1 is SGHTA and CDR2 is FQGTGA in the germline V gene. MiXCR, applied by TCRdb to the PCR reads, yields one record per CDR3 protein. The table has roughly 10,000 distinct CDR3 sequences, over 45% seen once. Material: CD8+ T cells from the margin of a lung tumor. The genes are TRBV7-3 and TRBJ2-1; 7 bases fit TRBD1. The clonotype was recovered from a male donor with lung adenocarcinoma. The CD4 and CD8 labels of this study may be unreliable. Here the CDR3 DNA reads TGTGCCAGCAGCTTAACCCCGGACAGGCGCAATGAGCAGTTCTTC. It translates to CASSLTPDRRNEQFF.